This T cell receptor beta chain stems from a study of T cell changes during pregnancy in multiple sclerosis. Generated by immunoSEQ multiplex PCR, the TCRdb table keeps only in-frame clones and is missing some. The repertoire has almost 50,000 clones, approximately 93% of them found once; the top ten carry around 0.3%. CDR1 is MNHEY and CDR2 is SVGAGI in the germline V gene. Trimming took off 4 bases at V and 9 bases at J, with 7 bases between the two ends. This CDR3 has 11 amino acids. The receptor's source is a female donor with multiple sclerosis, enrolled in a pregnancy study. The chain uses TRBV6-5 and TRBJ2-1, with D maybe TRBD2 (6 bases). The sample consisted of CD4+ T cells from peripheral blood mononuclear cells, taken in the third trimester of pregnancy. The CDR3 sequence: CASSFGGEQFF. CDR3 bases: TGTGCCAGCAGTTTCGGGGGTGAGCAGTTCTTC.